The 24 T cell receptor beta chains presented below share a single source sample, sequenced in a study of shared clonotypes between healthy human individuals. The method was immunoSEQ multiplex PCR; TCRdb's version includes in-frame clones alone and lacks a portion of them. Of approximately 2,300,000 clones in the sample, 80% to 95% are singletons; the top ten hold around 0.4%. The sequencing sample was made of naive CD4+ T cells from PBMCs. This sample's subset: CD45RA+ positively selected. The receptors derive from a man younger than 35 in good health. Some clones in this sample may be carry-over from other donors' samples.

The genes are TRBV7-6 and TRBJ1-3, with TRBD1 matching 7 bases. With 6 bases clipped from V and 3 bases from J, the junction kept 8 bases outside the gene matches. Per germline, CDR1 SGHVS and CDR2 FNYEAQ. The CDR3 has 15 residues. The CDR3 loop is CASSRRGQDGNTIYF. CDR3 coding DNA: TGTGCCAGCAGTCGTAGGGGGCAGGATGGAAACACCATATATTTT.

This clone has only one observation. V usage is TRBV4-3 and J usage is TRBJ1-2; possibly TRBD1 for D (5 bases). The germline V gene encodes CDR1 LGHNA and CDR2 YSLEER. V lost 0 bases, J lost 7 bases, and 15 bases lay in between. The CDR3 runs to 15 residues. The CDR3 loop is CASSQESGVVSGYTF. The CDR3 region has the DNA TGCGCCAGCAGCCAAGAGTCGGGGGTAGTAAGTGGCTACACCTTC.

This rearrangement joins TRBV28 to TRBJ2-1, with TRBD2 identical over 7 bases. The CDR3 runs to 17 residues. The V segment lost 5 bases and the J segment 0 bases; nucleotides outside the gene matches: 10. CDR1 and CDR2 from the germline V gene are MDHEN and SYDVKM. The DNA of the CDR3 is TGTGCCAGCAGTCCCCTCGGGAGGCAGGTCTCCTACAATGAGCAGTTCTTC. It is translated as CASSPLGRQVSYNEQFF.

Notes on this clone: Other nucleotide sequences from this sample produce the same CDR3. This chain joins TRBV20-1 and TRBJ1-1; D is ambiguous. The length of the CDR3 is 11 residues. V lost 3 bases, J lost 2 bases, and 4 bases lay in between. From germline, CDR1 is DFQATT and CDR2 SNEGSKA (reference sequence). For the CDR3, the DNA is TGCAGTGCTAGCTTAAACACTGAAGCTTTCTTT. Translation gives CSASLNTEAFF.

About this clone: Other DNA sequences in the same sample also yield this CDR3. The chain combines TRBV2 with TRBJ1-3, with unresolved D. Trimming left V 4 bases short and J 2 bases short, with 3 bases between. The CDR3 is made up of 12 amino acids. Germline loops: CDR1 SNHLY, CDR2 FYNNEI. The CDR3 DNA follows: TGTGCCAGCAGTGGACCTGGAAACACCATATATTTT. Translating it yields CASSGPGNTIYF. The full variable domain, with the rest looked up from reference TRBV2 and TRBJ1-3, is EPEVTQTPSHQVTQMGQEVILRCVPISNHLYFYWYRQILGQKVEFLVSFYNNEISEKSEIFDDQFSVERPDGSNFTLKIRSTKLEDSAMYFCASSGPGNTIYFGEGSWLTVV.

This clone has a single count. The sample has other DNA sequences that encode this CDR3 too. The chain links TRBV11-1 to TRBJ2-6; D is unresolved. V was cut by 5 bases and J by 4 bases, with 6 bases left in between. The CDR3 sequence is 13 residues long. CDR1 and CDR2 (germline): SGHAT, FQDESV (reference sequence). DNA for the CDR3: TGTGCCAGCAGCCCTTCCGGGGCCAACGTCCTGACTTTC. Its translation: CASSPSGANVLTF.

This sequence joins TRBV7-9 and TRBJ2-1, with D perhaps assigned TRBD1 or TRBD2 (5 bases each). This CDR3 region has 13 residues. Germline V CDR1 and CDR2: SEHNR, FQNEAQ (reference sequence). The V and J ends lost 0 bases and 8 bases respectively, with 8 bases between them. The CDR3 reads CASSLAGTDEQFF. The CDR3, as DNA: TGTGCCAGCAGCTTAGCAGGGACCGATGAGCAGTTCTTC.

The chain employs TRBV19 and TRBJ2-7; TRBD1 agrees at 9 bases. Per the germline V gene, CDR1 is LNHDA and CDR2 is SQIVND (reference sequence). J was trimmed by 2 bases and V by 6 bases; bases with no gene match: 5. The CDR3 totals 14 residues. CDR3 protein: CASSSGQGTYEQYF. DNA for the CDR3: TGTGCCAGTAGCTCGGGACAGGGAACCTACGAGCAGTACTTC.

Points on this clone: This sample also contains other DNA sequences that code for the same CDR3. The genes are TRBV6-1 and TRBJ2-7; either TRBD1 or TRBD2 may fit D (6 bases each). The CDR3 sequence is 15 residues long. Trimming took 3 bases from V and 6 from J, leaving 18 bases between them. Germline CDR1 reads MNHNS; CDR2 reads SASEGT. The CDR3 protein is CASSDRGPVGGEQYF. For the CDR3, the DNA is TGTGCCAGCAGTGATCGGGGGCCAGTCGGCGGCGAGCAGTACTTC.

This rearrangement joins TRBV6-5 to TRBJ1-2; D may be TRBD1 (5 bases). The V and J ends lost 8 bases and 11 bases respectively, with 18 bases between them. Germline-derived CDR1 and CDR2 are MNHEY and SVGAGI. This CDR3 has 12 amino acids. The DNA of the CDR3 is TGTGCCAGCTGCCGGTTGGGGGAGGAGTACACCTTC. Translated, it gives CASCRLGEEYTF.

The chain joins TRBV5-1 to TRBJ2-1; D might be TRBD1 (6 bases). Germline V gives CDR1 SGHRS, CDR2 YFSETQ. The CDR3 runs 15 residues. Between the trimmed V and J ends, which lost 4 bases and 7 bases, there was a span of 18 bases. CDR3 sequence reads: CASSRSTGRTNEQFF. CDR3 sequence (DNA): TGCGCCAGCAGCCGTAGCACAGGGAGAACTAATGAGCAGTTCTTC.

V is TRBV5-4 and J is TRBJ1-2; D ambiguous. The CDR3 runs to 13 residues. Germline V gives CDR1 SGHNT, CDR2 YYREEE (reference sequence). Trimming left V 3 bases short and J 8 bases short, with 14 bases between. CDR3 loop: CASSSTIQSGYTF. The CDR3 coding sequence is TGTGCCAGCAGCTCCACTATCCAGTCAGGCTACACCTTC.

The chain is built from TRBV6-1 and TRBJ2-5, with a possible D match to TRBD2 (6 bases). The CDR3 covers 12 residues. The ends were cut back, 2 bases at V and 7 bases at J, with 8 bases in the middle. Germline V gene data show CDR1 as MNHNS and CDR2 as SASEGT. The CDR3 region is CASSESGLTQYF. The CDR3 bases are TGTGCCAGCAGTGAAAGCGGGTTGACCCAGTACTTC.

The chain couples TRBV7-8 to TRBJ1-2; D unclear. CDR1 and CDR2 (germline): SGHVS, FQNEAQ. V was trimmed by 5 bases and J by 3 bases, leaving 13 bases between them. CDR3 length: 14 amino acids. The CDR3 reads CASSLRRADYGYTF. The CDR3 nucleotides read TGTGCCAGCAGCCTACGACGGGCGGACTATGGCTACACCTTC.

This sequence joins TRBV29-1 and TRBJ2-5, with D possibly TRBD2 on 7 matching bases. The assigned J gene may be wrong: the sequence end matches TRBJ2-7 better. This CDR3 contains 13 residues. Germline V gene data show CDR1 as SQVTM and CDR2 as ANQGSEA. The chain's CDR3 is CSVAGGRDYEQYF. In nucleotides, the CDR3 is TGCAGCGTTGCGGGGGGCAGGGACTACGAGCAGTACTTC.

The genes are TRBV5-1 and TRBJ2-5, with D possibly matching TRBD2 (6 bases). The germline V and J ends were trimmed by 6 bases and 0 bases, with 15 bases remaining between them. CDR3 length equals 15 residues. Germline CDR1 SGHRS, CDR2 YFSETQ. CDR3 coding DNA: TGCGCCAGCACCCGCGCGGGATCGTACCAAGAGACCCAGTACTTC. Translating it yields CASTRAGSYQETQYF.

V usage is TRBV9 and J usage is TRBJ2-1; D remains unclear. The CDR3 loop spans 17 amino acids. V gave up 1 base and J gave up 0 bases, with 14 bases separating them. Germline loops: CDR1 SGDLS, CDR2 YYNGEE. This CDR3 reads CASSVNRRANSYNEQFF. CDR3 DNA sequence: TGTGCCAGCAGCGTAAACCGTCGGGCGAACTCCTACAATGAGCAGTTCTTC.

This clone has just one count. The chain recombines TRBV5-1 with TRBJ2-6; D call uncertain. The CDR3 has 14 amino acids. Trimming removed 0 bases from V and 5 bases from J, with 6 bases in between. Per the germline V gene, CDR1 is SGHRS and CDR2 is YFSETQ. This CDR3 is CASSLDMRANVLTF. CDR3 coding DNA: TGCGCCAGCAGCTTGGACATGAGGGCCAACGTCCTGACTTTC. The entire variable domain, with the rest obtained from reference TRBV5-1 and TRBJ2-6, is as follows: KAGVTQTPRYLIKTRGQQVTLSCSPISGHRSVSWYQQTPGQGLQFLFEYFSETQRNKGNFPGRFSGRQFSNSRSEMNVSTLELGDSALYLCASSLDMRANVLTFGAGSRLTVL.

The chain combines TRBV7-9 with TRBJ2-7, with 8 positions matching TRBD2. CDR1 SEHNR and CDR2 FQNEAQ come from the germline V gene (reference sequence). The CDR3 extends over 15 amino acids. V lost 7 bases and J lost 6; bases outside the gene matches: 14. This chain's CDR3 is CASIWTGGSGGEQYF. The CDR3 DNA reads TGTGCCAGCATCTGGACGGGCGGGAGCGGGGGCGAGCAGTACTTC.

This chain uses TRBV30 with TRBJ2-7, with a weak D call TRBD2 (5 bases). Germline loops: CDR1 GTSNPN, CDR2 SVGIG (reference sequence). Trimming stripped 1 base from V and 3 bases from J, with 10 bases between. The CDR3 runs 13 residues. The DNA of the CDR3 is TGTGCCTGGAGTGCCGGCCGGGGCTACGAGCAGTACTTC. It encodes CAWSAGRGYEQYF.

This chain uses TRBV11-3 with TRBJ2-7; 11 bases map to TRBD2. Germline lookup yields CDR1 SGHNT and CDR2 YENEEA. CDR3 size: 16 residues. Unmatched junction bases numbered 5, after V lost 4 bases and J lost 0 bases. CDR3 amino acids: CASSWGSGRASYEQYF. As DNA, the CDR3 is TGTGCCAGCAGCTGGGGTAGCGGGAGGGCCTCCTACGAGCAGTACTTC.

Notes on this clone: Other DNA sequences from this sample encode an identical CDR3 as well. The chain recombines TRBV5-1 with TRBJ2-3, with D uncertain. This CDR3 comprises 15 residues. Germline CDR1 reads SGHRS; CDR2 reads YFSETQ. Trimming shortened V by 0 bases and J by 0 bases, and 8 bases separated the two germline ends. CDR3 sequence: CASSLARASTDTQYF. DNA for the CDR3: TGCGCCAGCAGCTTGGCCAGAGCCAGCACAGATACGCAGTATTTT. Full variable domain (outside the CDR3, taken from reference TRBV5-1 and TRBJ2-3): KAGVTQTPRYLIKTRGQQVTLSCSPISGHRSVSWYQQTPGQGLQFLFEYFSETQRNKGNFPGRFSGRQFSNSRSEMNVSTLELGDSALYLCASSLARASTDTQYFGPGTRLTVL.

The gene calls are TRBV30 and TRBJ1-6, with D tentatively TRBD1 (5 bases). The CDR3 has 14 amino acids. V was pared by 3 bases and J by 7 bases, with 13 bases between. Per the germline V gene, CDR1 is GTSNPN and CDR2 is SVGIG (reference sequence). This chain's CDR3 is CAWSRGSDNSPLHF. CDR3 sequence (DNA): TGTGCCTGGAGCCGGGGGAGTGACAATTCACCCCTCCACTTT.

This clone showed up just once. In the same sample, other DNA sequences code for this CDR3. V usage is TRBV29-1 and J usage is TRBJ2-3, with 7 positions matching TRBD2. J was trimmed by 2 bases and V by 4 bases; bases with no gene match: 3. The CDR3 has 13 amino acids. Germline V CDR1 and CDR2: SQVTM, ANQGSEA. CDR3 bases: TGCAGCGTTGGAGGGAGGGCCACAGATACGCAGTATTTT. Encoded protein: CSVGGRATDTQYF.